The next 22 T cell receptor beta chains were all read from a single sample in a study of CD8 T cells in ankylosing spondylitis. Each CDR3 protein gets one entry after TCRdb re-called the 5' RACE reads with MiXCR. The data contain 200,000 or so distinct CDR3 sequences, under 30% of them seen just once; the ten biggest clones take up just over 6.5%. The sequenced sample was blood, either unsorted or a sorted T cell fraction (not recorded which). These TCRs come from a male donor with ankylosing spondylitis or in good health (not recorded which).

Ten or more counts support this clonotype. The chain employs TRBV5-6 and TRBJ2-7, with unresolved D. Germline CDR1 and CDR2: SGHDT and YYEEEE. The CDR3 length is 12 residues. The V and J ends lost 4 bases and 2 bases respectively, with 7 bases between them. CDR3 protein: CASSRRPYEQYF. CDR3 nucleotide sequence: TGTGCCAGCAGCCGAAGGCCCTACGAGCAGTACTTC.

This clonotype was picked up many times. V and J are TRBV12-3 or TRBV12-4 and TRBJ2-2; D remains ambiguous. CDR3 length: 12 amino acids. V was pared by 1 base and J by 5 bases, with 2 bases between. This chain's CDR3 is CASSLGTGELFF. CDR3 DNA: TGTGCCAGCAGTTTAGGTACCGGGGAGCTGTTTTTT.

This clonotype showed up many times. This chain uses TRBV11-2 with TRBJ2-5; 9 nucleotides align to TRBD1. This CDR3 comprises 15 residues. Germline CDR1 and CDR2: SGHAT and FQNNGV. The V gene end was trimmed by 5 bases and the J gene end by 2 bases; junction bases not matched to a gene: 6. The DNA of the CDR3 is TGTGCCAGCAGCCCCGGGACAGGGCGGCAAGAGACCCAGTACTTC. Translating it yields CASSPGTGRQETQYF.

The rearrangement links TRBV20-1 to TRBJ2-1; 8 bases match TRBD2. The J segment lost 7 bases and the V segment lost 1 base, leaving 6 bases of the junction unmatched. This CDR3 is 14 amino acids long. Per germline, CDR1 DFQATT and CDR2 SNEGSKA (reference sequence). CDR3 bases: TGCAGTGCTAGAGCGGGACTAGGTATGAATGAGCAGTTCTTC. This gives the protein CSARAGLGMNEQFF.

This clonotype was detected only a few times. The chain is built from TRBV29-1 and TRBJ2-1; D is possibly TRBD1 (5 bases). This CDR3 is 13 amino acids long. V lost 2 bases to trimming and J lost 2 bases, with 7 bases between them. Germline V gene lookup returns CDR1 SQVTM and CDR2 ANQGSEA. CDR3 bases: TGCAGCGTTGAAAAGGGGACCTACAATGAGCAGTTCTTC. It is translated as CSVEKGTYNEQFF.

This clonotype has ten or more counts. This chain connects TRBV7-8 to TRBJ2-7; D not certain. The V gene's germline CDR1 is SGHVS and CDR2 FQNEAQ. V was shortened by 1 base and J by 3 bases, with 7 bases between the two germline ends. The CDR3 runs 13 residues. The CDR3 loop reads CASSLERDYEQYF. The CDR3 DNA reads TGTGCCAGCAGCTTAGAAAGGGACTACGAGCAGTACTTC.

This clonotype was detected many times. In nucleotides, the CDR3 is TGTGCCAGCAGCTTAGCCGCGGGGGGGTGGACTGAAGCTTTCTTT. Translated: CASSLAAGGWTEAFF. V usage is TRBV7-9 and J usage is TRBJ1-1; D perhaps matches TRBD1 (5 bases). Germline CDR1 is SEHNR and CDR2 is FQNEAQ (reference sequence). The CDR3 has 15 residues. V gave up 0 bases and J gave up 5 bases, with 13 bases separating them.

The sample holds one count of this clonotype. The V gene is TRBV21-1, the J gene TRBJ2-1; the DNA was not used to check the table's D call, TRBD1. TRBV21-1 is an annotated pseudogene. The CDR3 has 16 residues. Here the CDR3 DNA reads TGTGCCAGCAGCAAATGGCAGGGTACCACCTACAATGAGCAGTTCTTC. It is translated as CASSKWQGTTYNEQFF.

This clonotype was counted only a few times. V usage is TRBV7-2 and J usage is TRBJ2-7; 10 nucleotides match TRBD2. V was pared by 5 bases and J by 3 bases, with 7 bases of the junction left unmatched. Per the germline V gene, CDR1 is SGHTA and CDR2 is FQGNSA. CDR3 length: 15 residues. CDR3 in amino acids: CASSLSGRAHYEQYF. CDR3 nucleotides: TGTGCCAGCAGCCTAAGCGGGAGGGCCCACTACGAGCAGTACTTC.

This clonotype was seen more than once but under ten times. V usage is TRBV2 and J usage is TRBJ2-7, with TRBD2 as a possible D gene (7 bases). The CDR3 has 15 residues. The V gene's germline CDR1 is SNHLY and CDR2 FYNNEI. The ends were cut back, 1 base at V and 0 bases at J, with 10 bases in the middle. The DNA of the CDR3 is TGTGCCAGCAGTGAAGAGGGGGGGGCCTCCTACGAGCAGTACTTC. It yields the protein CASSEEGGASYEQYF.

This clonotype has at least ten counts. V usage is TRBV5-1 and J usage is TRBJ2-2, with unresolved D. Germline V lookup: CDR1 SGHRS, CDR2 YFSETQ. The germline V and J ends were trimmed by 1 base and 2 bases, with 3 bases remaining between them. The CDR3 runs to 13 residues. CDR3 bases: TGCGCCAGCAGCTTGTATAACACCGGGGAGCTGTTTTTT. Protein product: CASSLYNTGELFF.

This clonotype has only a few counts. The chain has TRBV5-6 and TRBJ2-2; D is unclear. Germline V gene sequence: CDR1 SGHDT, CDR2 YYEEEE. CDR3 length: 14 amino acids. Trimming left V 4 bases short and J 4 bases short, with 11 bases between. CDR3 in amino acids: CASSVDVSTGELFF. The CDR3 DNA reads as TGTGCCAGCAGCGTGGACGTTAGCACCGGGGAGCTGTTTTTT.

Regarding this clonotype: Possible read error: a much larger clone is one base away. Here the CDR3 reads CGASPASYNEQFF. CDR3 nucleotides: TGCGGTGCTAGTCCGGCATCCTACAATGAGCAGTTCTTC. V and J are TRBV20-1 and TRBJ2-1; no firm D call. Germline loops: CDR1 DFQATT, CDR2 SNEGSKA (reference sequence). This CDR3 comprises 13 residues.

This clonotype was recorded at least ten times. V usage is TRBV27 and J usage is TRBJ1-1; 8 nucleotides match TRBD1. CDR3 size: 14 residues. J lost 4 bases, V lost 6 bases, and 7 bases had no gene match. Germline V gene lookup returns CDR1 MNHEY and CDR2 SMNVEV (reference sequence). The CDR3 coding sequence is TGTGCCAGCAGGCAGATGACAGGGGCCACTGAAGCTTTCTTT. Protein product: CASRQMTGATEAFF.

The sample holds many counts of this clonotype. The CDR3 loop reads CASSFLAGRKETQYF. CDR3 nucleotide sequence: TGTGCCAGCAGTTTTCTAGCGGGAAGGAAAGAGACCCAGTACTTC. The chain has TRBV27 and TRBJ2-5; 9 bases match TRBD2. The J segment lost 3 bases and the V segment lost 3 bases, leaving 5 bases of the junction unmatched. CDR3 length: 15 residues. The germline gives CDR1 MNHEY, CDR2 SMNVEV (reference sequence).

This clonotype was observed at least ten times. V gene TRBV3-1 combines with J gene TRBJ2-7; 7 nucleotides line up with TRBD1. Losses at the gene ends were 5 bases for V and 3 bases for J; bases not matched to a gene: 7. The V gene's germline CDR1 is LGHDT and CDR2 YNNKEL (reference sequence). The CDR3 sequence is 14 residues long. The CDR3 spells CASSTPGQLYEQYF. CDR3 sequence (DNA): TGTGCCAGCAGCACTCCGGGACAGCTCTACGAGCAGTACTTC.

This clonotype was seen a single time. The gene calls are TRBV29-1 and TRBJ2-1; 11 nucleotides align to TRBD2. Germline V gene lookup returns CDR1 SQVTM and CDR2 ANQGSEA. This CDR3 has 15 residues. The V gene end was trimmed by 3 bases and the J gene end by 3 bases; junction bases not matched to a gene: 4. The CDR3 DNA is TGCAGCGTTGAGGGACTAGCGGACCACTACAATGAGCAGTTCTTC. It encodes CSVEGLADHYNEQFF.

V gene TRBV20-1 combines with J gene TRBJ2-7, with D possibly TRBD2 on 6 matching bases. V lost 5 bases to trimming and J lost 3 bases, with 8 bases between them. Germline V gene data show CDR1 as DFQATT and CDR2 as SNEGSKA (reference sequence). The CDR3 runs 11 residues. CDR3: CSAGTFYEQYF. The CDR3 nucleotides read TGCAGTGCTGGGACTTTCTACGAGCAGTACTTC.

The sample holds many counts of this clonotype. The chain links TRBV2 to TRBJ1-2; D unresolved. CDR1 and CDR2 from the germline V gene are SNHLY and FYNNEI. The CDR3 runs 12 residues. V lost 2 bases and J lost 5, with 6 bases in between. The CDR3 is CASSESSYGYTF. CDR3 nucleotide sequence: TGTGCCAGCAGTGAAAGCAGTTATGGCTACACCTTC.

As concerns this clonotype: Given a much more abundant clone one base away, this may be a read error. The chain uses TRBV5-1 and TRBJ2-3; TRBD2 matches at 10 bases. Germline loops: CDR1 SGHRS, CDR2 YFSETQ. The CDR3 loop spans 16 amino acids. DNA for the CDR3: TGCGCCGGCAGACTCGGACTAGCGGAGGACTCAGATACGCAGTATTTT. Translated, it gives CAGRLGLAEDSDTQYF.

This clonotype was detected ten times or more. The chain is built from TRBV29-1 and TRBJ1-1; no reliable D call. The V and J ends lost 4 bases and 3 bases respectively, with 12 bases between them. The CDR3 consists of 13 residues. CDR1 is SQVTM, CDR2 ANQGSEA, per germline. The CDR3 spells CSVASSPDTEAFF. The CDR3 nucleotides are TGCAGCGTTGCCAGTTCCCCAGACACTGAAGCTTTCTTT.

The chain recombines TRBV12-3 or TRBV12-4 with TRBJ2-7; D unclear. The CDR3 runs 13 residues. V dropped 3 bases and J dropped 2 bases, with 8 bases sitting between them. CDR3 nucleotides: TGTGCCAGCAGTTTTGACCCTCCCTACGAGCAGTACTTC. Translating it yields CASSFDPPYEQYF.